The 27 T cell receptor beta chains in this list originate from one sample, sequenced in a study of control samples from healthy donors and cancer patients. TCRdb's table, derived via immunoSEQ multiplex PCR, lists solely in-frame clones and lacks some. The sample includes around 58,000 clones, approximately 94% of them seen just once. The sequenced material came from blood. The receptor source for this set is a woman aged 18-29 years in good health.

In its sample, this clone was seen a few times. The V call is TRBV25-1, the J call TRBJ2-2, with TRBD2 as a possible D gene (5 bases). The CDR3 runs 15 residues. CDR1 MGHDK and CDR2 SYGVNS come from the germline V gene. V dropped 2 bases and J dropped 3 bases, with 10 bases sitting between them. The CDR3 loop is CASSEAGKDTGELFF. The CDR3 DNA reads TGTGCCAGCAGTGAAGCCGGGAAGGACACCGGGGAGCTGTTTTTT. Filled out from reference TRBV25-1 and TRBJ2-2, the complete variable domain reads EADIYQTPRYLVIGTGKKITLECSQTMGHDKMYWYQQDPGMELHLIHYSYGVNSTEKGDLSSESTVSRIRTEHFPLTLESARPSHTSQYLCASSEAGKDTGELFFGEGSRLTVL.

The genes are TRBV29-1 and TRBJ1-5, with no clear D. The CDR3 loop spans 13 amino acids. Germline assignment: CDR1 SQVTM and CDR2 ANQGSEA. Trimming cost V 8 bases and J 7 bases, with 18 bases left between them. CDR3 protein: CSPEVVIGQPQHF. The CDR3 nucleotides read TGCAGCCCCGAAGTTGTTATCGGACAGCCCCAGCATTTT. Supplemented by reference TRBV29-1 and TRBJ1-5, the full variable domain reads SAVISQKPSRDICQRGTSLTIQCQVDSQVTMMFWYRQQPGQSLTLIATANQGSEATYESGFVIDKFPISRPNLTFSTLTVSNMSPEDSSIYLCSPEVVIGQPQHFGDGTRLSIL.

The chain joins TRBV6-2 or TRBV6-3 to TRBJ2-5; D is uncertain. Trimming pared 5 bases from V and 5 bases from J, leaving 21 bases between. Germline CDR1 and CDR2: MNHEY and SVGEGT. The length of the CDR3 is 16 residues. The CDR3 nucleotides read TGTGCCAGCAGTCCACAACAACTCGGGCTCTGGGAGACCCAGTACTTC. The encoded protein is CASSPQQLGLWETQYF.

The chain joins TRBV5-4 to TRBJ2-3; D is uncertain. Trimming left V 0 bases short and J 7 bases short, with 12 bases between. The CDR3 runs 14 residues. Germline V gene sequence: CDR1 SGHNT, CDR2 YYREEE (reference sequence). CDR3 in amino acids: CASSLANSPNTQYF. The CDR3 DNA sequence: TGTGCCAGCAGCTTGGCCAATAGTCCTAATACGCAGTATTTT.

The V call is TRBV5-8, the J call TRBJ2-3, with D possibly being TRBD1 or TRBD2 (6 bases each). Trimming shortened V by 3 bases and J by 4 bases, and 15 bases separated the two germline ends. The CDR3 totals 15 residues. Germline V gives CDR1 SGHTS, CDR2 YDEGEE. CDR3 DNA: TGTGCCAGCAGCTCGGAGGGGGTAGGCGCAGATACGCAGTATTTT. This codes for CASSSEGVGADTQYF.

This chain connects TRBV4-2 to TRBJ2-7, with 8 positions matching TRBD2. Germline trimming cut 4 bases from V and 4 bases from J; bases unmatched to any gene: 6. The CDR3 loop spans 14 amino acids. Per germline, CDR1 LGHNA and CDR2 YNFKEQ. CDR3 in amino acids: CASSRERGSYEQYF. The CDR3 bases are TGTGCCAGCAGCCGAGAGCGGGGGTCATACGAGCAGTACTTC.

CDR3: CASSLNRASGGTTDTQYF. DNA for the CDR3: TGTGCCAGCAGTCTGAACCGGGCTAGCGGGGGGACCACAGATACGCAGTATTTT. V and J are TRBV6-6 and TRBJ2-3; the match to TRBD2 covers 11 bases. This CDR3 region has 18 residues. The V and J ends lost 5 bases and 2 bases, in that order; junction bases with no gene match: 12. Germline V gene sequence: CDR1 MNHNY, CDR2 SVGAGI (reference sequence).

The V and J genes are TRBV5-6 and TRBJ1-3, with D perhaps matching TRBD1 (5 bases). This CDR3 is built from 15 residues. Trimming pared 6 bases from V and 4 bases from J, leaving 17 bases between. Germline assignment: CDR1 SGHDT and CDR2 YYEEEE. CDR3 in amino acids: CASTSGHALGNTIYF. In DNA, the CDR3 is TGTGCCAGCACCTCTGGACACGCTTTGGGAAACACCATATATTTT.

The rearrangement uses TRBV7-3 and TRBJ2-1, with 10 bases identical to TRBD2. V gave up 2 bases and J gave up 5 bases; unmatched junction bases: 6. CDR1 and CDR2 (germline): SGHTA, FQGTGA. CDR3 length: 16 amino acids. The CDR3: CASSLRPSGGDNEQFF. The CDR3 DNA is TGTGCCAGCAGCTTACGACCTAGCGGGGGCGACAATGAGCAGTTCTTC.

The CDR3 spells CASSLVADNREQFF. CDR3 DNA sequence: TGCGCCAGCAGCTTGGTTGCGGACAATCGTGAGCAGTTCTTC. The chain carries TRBV5-1 and TRBJ2-1, with D perhaps TRBD1 (5 bases). V lost 0 bases, J lost 9 bases, and 13 bases lay in between. Per the germline V gene, CDR1 is SGHRS and CDR2 is YFSETQ. This CDR3 contains 14 residues. The variable domain in full, completed from reference TRBV5-1 and TRBJ2-1, reads KAGVTQTPRYLIKTRGQQVTLSCSPISGHRSVSWYQQTPGQGLQFLFEYFSETQRNKGNFPGRFSGRQFSNSRSEMNVSTLELGDSALYLCASSLVADNREQFFGPGTRLTVL.

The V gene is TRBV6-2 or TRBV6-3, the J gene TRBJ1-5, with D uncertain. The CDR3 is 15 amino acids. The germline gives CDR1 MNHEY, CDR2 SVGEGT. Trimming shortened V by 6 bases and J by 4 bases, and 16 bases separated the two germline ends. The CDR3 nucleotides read TGTGCCAGCAGCCCCTCACTTAAGGGTAATCAGCCCCAGCATTTT. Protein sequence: CASSPSLKGNQPQHF.

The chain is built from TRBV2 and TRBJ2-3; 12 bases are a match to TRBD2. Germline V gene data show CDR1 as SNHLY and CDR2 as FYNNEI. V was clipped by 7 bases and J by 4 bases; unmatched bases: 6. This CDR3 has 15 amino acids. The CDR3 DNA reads TGTGCCAGCATCGACAGGACTAGCGGGGCAGATACGCAGTATTTT. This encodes CASIDRTSGADTQYF.

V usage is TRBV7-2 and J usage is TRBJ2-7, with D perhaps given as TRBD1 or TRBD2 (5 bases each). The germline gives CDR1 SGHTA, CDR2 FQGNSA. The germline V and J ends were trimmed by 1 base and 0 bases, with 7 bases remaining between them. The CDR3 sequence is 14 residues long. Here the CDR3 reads CASSLGGISYEQYF. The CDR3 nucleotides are TGTGCCAGCAGCTTAGGGGGGATCTCCTACGAGCAGTACTTC.

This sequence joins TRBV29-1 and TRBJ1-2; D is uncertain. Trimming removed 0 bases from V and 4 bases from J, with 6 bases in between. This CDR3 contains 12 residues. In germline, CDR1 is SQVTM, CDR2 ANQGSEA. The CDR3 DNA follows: TGCAGCGTTGAAGATTCGAGCTATGGCTACACCTTC. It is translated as CSVEDSSYGYTF.

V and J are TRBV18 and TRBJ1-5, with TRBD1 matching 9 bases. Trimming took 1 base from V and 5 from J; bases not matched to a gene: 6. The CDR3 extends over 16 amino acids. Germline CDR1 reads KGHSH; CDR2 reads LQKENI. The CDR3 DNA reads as TGTGCCAGCTCACCACTAAAACAGGGGGCGGATCAGCCCCAGCATTTT. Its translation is CASSPLKQGADQPQHF.

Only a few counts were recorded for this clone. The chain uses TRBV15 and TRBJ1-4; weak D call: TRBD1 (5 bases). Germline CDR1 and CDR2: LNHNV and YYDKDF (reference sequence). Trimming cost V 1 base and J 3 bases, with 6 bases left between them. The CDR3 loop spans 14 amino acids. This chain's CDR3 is CATSRGGSNEKLFF. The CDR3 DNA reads TGTGCCACCAGCAGAGGGGGGTCTAATGAAAAACTGTTTTTT.

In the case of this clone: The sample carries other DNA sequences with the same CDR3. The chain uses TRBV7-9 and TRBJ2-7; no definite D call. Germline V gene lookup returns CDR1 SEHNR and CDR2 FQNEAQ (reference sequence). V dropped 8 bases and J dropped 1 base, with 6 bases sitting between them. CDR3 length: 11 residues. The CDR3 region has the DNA TGTGCCAGCTCCCCGTCCTACGAGCAGTACTTC. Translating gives CASSPSYEQYF.

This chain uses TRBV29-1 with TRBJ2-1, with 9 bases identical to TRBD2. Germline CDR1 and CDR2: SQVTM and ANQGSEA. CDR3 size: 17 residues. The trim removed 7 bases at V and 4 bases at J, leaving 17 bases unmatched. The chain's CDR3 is CSGKGGIAGAYYNEQFF. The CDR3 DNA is TGCAGCGGAAAAGGGGGGATAGCGGGGGCCTATTACAATGAGCAGTTCTTC.

The CDR3 bases are TGTGCCAGCTCACCACAGACAGACCTCTACGAGCAGTACTTC. As protein: CASSPQTDLYEQYF. V gene TRBV18 combines with J gene TRBJ2-7; possible D gene TRBD1, 5 bases. CDR3 length: 14 residues. Trimming shortened V by 1 base and J by 3 bases, and 10 bases separated the two germline ends. The germline V gene encodes CDR1 KGHSH and CDR2 LQKENI.

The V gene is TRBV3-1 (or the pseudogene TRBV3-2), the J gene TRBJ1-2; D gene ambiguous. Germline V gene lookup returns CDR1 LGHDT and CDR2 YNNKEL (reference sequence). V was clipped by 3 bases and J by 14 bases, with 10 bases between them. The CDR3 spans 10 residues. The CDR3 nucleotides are TGTGCCAGCAGCCACCCCCGGTGGACCTTC. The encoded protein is CASSHPRWTF.

Written as DNA, the CDR3 is TGTGCCAGCAGTTGGGTAGCGGGGGCCCGCACAGATACGCAGTATTTT. Protein product: CASSWVAGARTDTQYF. V and J are TRBV6-2 or TRBV6-3 and TRBJ2-3; the match to TRBD2 covers 9 bases. The CDR3 covers 16 residues. Germline V gives CDR1 MNHEY, CDR2 SVGEGT. With V trimmed by 4 bases and J by 1 base, 6 bases remained unmatched.

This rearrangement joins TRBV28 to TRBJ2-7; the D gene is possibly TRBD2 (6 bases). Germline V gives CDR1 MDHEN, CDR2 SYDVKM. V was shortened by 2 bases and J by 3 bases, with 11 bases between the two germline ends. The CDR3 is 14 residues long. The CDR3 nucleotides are TGTGCCAGCAGTTTAGGGACTCTCAACTACGAGCAGTACTTC. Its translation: CASSLGTLNYEQYF.

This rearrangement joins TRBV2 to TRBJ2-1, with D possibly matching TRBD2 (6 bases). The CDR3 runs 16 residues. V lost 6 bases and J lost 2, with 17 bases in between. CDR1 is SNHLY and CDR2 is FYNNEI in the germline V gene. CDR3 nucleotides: TGTGCCAGCAGGACTAGTGGGCGGTTCCCCTACAATGAGCAGTTCTTC. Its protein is CASRTSGRFPYNEQFF.

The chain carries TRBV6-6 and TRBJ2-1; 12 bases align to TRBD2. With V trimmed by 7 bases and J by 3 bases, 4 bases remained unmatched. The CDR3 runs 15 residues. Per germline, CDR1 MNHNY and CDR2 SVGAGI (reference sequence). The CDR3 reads CASTTTSGGYNEQFF. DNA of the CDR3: TGTGCCAGCACCACGACTAGCGGGGGCTACAATGAGCAGTTCTTC.

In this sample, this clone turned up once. The CDR3 loop reads CASNQGTRPNSPLHF. DNA of the CDR3: TGTGCCAGTAACCAGGGTACACGACCGAATTCACCCCTCCACTTT. The rearrangement joins TRBV19 to TRBJ1-6; tentative D call: TRBD1 (5 bases). The V gene lost 7 bases and the J gene lost 7 bases, with 17 bases spanning the gap. The CDR3 covers 15 residues. The germline V gene has CDR1 LNHDA and CDR2 SQIVND (reference sequence).

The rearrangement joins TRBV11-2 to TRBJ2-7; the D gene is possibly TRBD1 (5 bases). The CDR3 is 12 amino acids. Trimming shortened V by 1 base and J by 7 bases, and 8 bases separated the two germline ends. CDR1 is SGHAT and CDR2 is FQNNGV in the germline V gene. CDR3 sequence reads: CASSLGSGEQYF. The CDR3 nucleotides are TGTGCCAGCAGCTTAGGGTCAGGGGAGCAGTACTTC.

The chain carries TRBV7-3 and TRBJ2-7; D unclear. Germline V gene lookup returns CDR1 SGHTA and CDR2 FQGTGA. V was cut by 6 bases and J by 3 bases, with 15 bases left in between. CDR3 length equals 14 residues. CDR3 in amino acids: CASSPPRRGYEQYF. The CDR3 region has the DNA TGTGCCAGCAGTCCCCCAAGGCGAGGCTACGAGCAGTACTTC.